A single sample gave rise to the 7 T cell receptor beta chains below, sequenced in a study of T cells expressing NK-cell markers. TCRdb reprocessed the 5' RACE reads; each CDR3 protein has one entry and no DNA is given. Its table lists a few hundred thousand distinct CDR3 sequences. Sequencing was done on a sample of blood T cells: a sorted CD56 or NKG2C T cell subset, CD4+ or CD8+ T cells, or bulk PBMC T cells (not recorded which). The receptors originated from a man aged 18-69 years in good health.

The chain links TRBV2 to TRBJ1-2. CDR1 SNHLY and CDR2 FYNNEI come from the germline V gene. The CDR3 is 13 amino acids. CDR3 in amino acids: CASSRRTDYGYTF.

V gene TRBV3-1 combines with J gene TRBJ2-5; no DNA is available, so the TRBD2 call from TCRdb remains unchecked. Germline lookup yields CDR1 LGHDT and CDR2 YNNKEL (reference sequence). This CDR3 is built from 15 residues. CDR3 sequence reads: CASSQRTSGAETQYF.

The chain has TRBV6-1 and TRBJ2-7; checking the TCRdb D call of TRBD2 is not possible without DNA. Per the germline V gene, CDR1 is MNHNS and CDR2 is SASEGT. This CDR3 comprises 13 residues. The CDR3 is CASRPGLAGLSYF.

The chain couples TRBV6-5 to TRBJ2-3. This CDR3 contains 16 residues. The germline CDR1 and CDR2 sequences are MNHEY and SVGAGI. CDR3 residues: CASSFRVGMYVDTQYF.

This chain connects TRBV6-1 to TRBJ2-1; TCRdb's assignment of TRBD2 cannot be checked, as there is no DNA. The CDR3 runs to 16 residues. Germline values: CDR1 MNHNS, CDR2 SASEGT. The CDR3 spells CASSGGLAGGLHEQFF.

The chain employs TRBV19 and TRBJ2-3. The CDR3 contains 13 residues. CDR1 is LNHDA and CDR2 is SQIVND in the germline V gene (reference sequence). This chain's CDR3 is CASSIAGTDTQYF.

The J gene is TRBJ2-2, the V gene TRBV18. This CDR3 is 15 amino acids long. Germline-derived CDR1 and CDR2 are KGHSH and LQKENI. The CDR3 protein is CASSPYLAGTGELFF.